One T cell receptor beta chain is described in this entry. What it binds is not known. This sample is part of a study of cytomegalovirus exposure and HLA in healthy donors. The study's findings and limits: For cytomegalovirus status, the classifier reportedly gave diagnoses with high specificity and sensitivity.

The CDR3 is made up of 16 amino acids. V dropped 4 bases and J dropped 4; count of bases not matched to a gene: 7. Per the germline V gene, CDR1 is SGHTA and CDR2 is FQGTGA. The PCR used 60 Vbeta and 13 Jbeta primers. Profiled with immunoSEQ multiplex PCR; TCRdb holds only in-frame clones, not every one. The table includes roughly 120,000 clones, about 81% detected once. This chain links TRBV7-3 with TRBJ2-2; 9 nucleotides line up with TRBD2. Sequenced sample: PBMCs. The source of this sequence is a man between 35 and 55 years old in good health and CMV-seronegative. The CDR3 region is CASSSSGRPLTGELFF. The CDR3 nucleotides read TGTGCCAGCAGCTCGAGCGGGAGGCCTCTCACCGGGGAGCTGTTTTTT.